This T cell receptor (beta chain) originates from a study of tumor and adjacent non-tumor tissue in lung cancer. The template was RNA from unsorted bulk tissue. The normal lung tissue was taken more than 3 cm from the tumor edge. This clonotype was seen once. One junction end does not reproduce the germline sequence, and a read error may be involved. The library came from three nested PCR rounds adapted from ARM-PCR protocols. Via MiXCR, TCRdb re-called the multiplex PCR reads, giving one row per CDR3 protein. The table has about 86,000 distinct CDR3 sequences, more than 65% seen once. The CDR3 is made up of 13 amino acids. Germline V gene sequence: CDR1 GTSNPN, CDR2 SVGIG (reference sequence).

Sequencing was carried out using distant non-tumor lung tissue. The TCR originated in a woman between 50 and 59 years old with non-small cell lung cancer. The chain uses TRBV30 and TRBJ2-7; 8 nucleotides line up with TRBD2. Here the CDR3 DNA reads TGTGCCTGGAGGAGCGGGAGCTCCTACAAGCAGTATTTC. Encoded protein: CAWRSGSSYKQYF.